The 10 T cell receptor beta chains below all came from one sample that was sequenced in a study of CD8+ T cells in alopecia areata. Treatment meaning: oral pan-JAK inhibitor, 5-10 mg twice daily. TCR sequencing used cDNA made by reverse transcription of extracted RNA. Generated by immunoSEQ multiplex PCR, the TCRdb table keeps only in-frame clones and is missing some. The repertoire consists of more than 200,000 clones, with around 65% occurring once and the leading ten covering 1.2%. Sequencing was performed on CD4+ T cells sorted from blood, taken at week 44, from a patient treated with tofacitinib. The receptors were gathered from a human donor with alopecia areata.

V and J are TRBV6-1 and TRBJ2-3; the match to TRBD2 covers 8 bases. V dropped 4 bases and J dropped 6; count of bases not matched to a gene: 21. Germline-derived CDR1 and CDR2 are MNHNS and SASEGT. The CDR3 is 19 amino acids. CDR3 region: CASSGLFSIAGTPGDTQYF. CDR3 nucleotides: TGTGCCAGCAGTGGGTTATTTAGTATAGCGGGGACCCCAGGGGATACGCAGTATTTT.

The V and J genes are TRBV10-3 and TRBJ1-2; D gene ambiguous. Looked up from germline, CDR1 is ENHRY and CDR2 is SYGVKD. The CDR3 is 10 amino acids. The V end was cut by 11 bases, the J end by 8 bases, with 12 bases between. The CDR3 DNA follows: TGTGCCGAATCACATGGAGGCTACACCTTC. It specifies CAESHGGYTF.

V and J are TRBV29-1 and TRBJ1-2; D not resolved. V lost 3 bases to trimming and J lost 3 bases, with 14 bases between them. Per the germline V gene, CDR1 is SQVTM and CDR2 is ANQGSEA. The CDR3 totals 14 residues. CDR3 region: CSVDKGRADYGYTF. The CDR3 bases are TGCAGCGTTGATAAGGGAAGAGCCGACTATGGCTACACCTTC.

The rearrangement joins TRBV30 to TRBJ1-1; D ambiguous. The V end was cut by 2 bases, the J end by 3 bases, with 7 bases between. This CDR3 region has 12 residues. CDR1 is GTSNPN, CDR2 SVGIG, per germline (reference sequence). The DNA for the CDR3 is TGTGCCTGGAGTCCTCCGCACACTGAAGCTTTCTTT. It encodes CAWSPPHTEAFF. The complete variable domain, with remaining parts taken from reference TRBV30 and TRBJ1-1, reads SQTIHQWPATLVQPVGSPLSLECTVEGTSNPNLYWYRQAAGRGLQLLFYSVGIGQISSEVPQNLSASRPQDRQFILSSKKLLLSDSGFYLCAWSPPHTEAFFGQGTRLTVV.

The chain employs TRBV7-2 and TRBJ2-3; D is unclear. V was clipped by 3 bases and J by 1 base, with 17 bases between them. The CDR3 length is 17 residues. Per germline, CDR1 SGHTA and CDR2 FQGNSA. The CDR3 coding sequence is TGTGCCAGCAGCTTGATCGTGCAAAGCAGAGGCACAGATACGCAGTATTTT. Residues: CASSLIVQSRGTDTQYF.

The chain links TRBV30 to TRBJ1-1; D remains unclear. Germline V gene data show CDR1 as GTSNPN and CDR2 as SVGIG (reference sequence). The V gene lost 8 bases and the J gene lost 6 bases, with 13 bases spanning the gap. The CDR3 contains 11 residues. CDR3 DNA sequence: TGTGCCGGAGATAGGATCCCTGAAGCTTTCTTT. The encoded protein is CAGDRIPEAFF.

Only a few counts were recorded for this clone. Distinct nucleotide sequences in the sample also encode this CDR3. The DNA of the CDR3 is TGCAGCGTAACCGGACAGGCGAACACTGAAGCTTTCTTT. Its translation is CSVTGQANTEAFF. This chain links TRBV29-1 with TRBJ1-1; TRBD1 aligns across 7 bases. V lost 6 bases and J lost 1; bases outside the gene matches: 5. From germline, CDR1 is SQVTM and CDR2 ANQGSEA. This CDR3 comprises 13 residues.

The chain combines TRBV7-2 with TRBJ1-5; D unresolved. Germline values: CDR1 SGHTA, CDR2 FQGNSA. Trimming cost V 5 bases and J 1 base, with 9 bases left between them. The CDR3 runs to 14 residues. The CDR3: CASSPRVSNQPQHF. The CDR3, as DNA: TGTGCCAGCAGCCCACGGGTGAGCAATCAGCCCCAGCATTTT.

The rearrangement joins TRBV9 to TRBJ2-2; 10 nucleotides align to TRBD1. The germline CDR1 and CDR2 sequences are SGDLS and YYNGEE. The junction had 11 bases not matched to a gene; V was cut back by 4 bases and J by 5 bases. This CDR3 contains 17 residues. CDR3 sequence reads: CASSRTGTGVRTGELFF. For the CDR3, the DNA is TGTGCCAGCAGCCGCACCGGGACAGGGGTTCGGACCGGGGAGCTGTTTTTT. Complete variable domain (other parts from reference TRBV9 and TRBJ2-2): DSGVTQTPKHLITATGQRVTLRCSPRSGDLSVYWYQQSLDQGLQFLIQYYNGEERAKGNILERFSAQQFPDLHSELNLSSLELGDSALYFCASSRTGTGVRTGELFFGEGSRLTVL.

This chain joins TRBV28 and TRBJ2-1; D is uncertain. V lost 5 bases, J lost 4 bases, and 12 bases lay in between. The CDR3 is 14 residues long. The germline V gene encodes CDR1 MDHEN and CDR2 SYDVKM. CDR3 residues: CASSLRDYYNEQFF. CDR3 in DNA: TGTGCCAGCAGTCTAAGGGATTATTACAATGAGCAGTTCTTC. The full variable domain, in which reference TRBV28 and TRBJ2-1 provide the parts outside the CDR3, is DVKVTQSSRYLVKRTGEKVFLECVQDMDHENMFWYRQDPGLGLRLIYFSYDVKMKEKGDIPEGYSVSREKKERFSLILESASTNQTSMYLCASSLRDYYNEQFFGPGTRLTVL.